A single sample gave rise to the 13 T cell receptor beta chains below, sequenced in a study of blood T cell repertoires in COVID-19. Method: immunoSEQ multiplex PCR; TCRdb's copy keeps in-frame clones and lacks some. The sample has 150,000 or so clones; around 80% are singletons. The specimen sequenced was peripheral blood. These receptors were obtained from a human donor with acute or convalescent COVID-19. The donor label of this sample is uncertain.

J is TRBJ1-1 and V is TRBV13; D perhaps matches TRBD1 (5 bases). The germline CDR1 and CDR2 sequences are PRHDT and FYEKMQ (reference sequence). The CDR3 sequence is 14 residues long. The ends were cut back, 0 bases at V and 3 bases at J, with 8 bases in the middle. The DNA for the CDR3 is TGTGCCAGCAGCTTAGGCGGGGGGGACACTGAAGCTTTCTTT. Protein: CASSLGGGDTEAFF.

The chain uses TRBV5-3 and TRBJ1-5, with D possibly matching TRBD1 (6 bases). TRBV5-3 is recorded as an ORF, its role being uncertain. V was shortened by 0 bases and J by 7 bases, with 17 bases between the two germline ends. The CDR3 has 16 residues. The CDR3 loop is CARSLALDSPGQPQHF. The CDR3 DNA is TGTGCCAGAAGCTTGGCCTTGGACAGCCCCGGGCAGCCCCAGCATTTT.

The chain combines TRBV27 with TRBJ1-2, with 10 bases lining up with TRBD1. The CDR3 contains 14 residues. CDR1 is MNHEY and CDR2 is SMNVEV in the germline V gene (reference sequence). V shed 6 bases and J 9 bases; nucleotides not matched to a gene: 10. The CDR3: CASSAGTGVRRYTF. CDR3 nucleotides: TGTGCCAGCAGCGCCGGGACAGGGGTTAGGCGCTACACCTTC.

This chain connects TRBV6-4 to TRBJ2-1; 10 nucleotides line up with TRBD2. The CDR3 spans 15 residues. Losses at the gene ends were 2 bases for V and 2 bases for J; bases not matched to a gene: 0. Per the germline V gene, CDR1 is MRHNA and CDR2 is SNTAGT. CDR3 nucleotides: TGTGCCAGCAGTGACAGCGGGGGGGCCTACAATGAGCAGTTCTTC. The encoded protein is CASSDSGGAYNEQFF.

The J gene is TRBJ2-4, the V gene TRBV5-1; 7 bases match TRBD2. V trimming: 4 bases; J trimming: 7 bases; junction bases outside the gene matches: 14. The CDR3 is 16 residues long. CDR1 and CDR2 (germline): SGHRS, YFSETQ. For the CDR3, the DNA is TGCGCCAGCAGCATGGCCGGGACCCCCGGGGGGAACATTCAGTACTTC. Its protein product is CASSMAGTPGGNIQYF.

The V and J genes are TRBV5-4 and TRBJ1-5, with TRBD1 matching over 8 bases. The J segment lost 9 bases and the V segment lost 1 base, leaving 3 bases of the junction unmatched. The CDR3 has 13 amino acids. CDR1 SGHNT and CDR2 YYREEE come from the germline V gene (reference sequence). In nucleotides, the CDR3 is TGTGCCAGCAGCTTGTTCGGGACAGGGCCCCAGCATTTT. This sequence encodes CASSLFGTGPQHF.

This chain links TRBV11-1 with TRBJ2-3; 8 positions agree with TRBD2. With V trimmed by 1 base and J by 3 bases, 0 bases remained unmatched. Looked up from germline, CDR1 is SGHAT and CDR2 is FQDESV (reference sequence). This CDR3 spans 14 amino acids. CDR3 sequence reads: CASSLGLATDTQYF. The CDR3, as DNA: TGTGCCAGCAGCTTAGGACTAGCGACAGATACGCAGTATTTT. Full variable domain (outside the CDR3, taken from reference TRBV11-1 and TRBJ2-3): EAEVAQSPRYKITEKSQAVAFWCDPISGHATLYWYRQILGQGPELLVQFQDESVVDDSQLPKDRFSAERLKGVDSTLKIQPAELGDSAMYLCASSLGLATDTQYFGPGTRLTVL.

The chain is built from TRBV7-9 and TRBJ1-2; perhaps TRBD1 as D (5 bases). This CDR3 is 17 amino acids long. The germline V and J ends were trimmed by 5 bases and 4 bases, with 23 bases remaining between them. CDR1 is SEHNR, CDR2 FQNEAQ, per germline (reference sequence). CDR3 nucleotide sequence: TGTGCCAGCAGCCACCGCCCTTCGGGGGGGAAGGTCTATGGCTACACCTTC. Translating gives CASSHRPSGGKVYGYTF.

The J gene is TRBJ1-1, the V gene TRBV20-1; no clear D gene. The CDR3 has 11 amino acids. Between the trimmed V and J ends, which lost 7 bases and 5 bases, there was a span of 11 bases. The germline V gene encodes CDR1 DFQATT and CDR2 SNEGSKA (reference sequence). CDR3: CSGWEETEAFF. For the CDR3, the DNA is TGCAGTGGTTGGGAGGAGACTGAAGCTTTCTTT.

The chain employs TRBV18 and TRBJ2-5; no reliable D call. The V gene's germline CDR1 is KGHSH and CDR2 LQKENI. The CDR3 is 13 amino acids. Trimming took 4 bases from V and 5 from J, leaving 11 bases between them. This CDR3 is CASSRSPGETQYF. CDR3 DNA: TGTGCCAGCTCACGTTCCCCCGGGGAGACCCAGTACTTC.

The J gene is TRBJ1-3, the V gene TRBV5-1; 8 positions match TRBD1. J gave up 2 bases and V 5 bases, and 6 bases lay outside the gene matches. CDR3 length: 15 amino acids. In germline, CDR1 is SGHRS, CDR2 YFSETQ. In DNA, the CDR3 is TGCGCCAGCAGACCCGCGACAGGGGCTGGAAACACCATATATTTT. Translating gives CASRPATGAGNTIYF.

The chain is built from TRBV6-1 and TRBJ2-3; TRBD2 aligns across 9 bases. Germline V gene sequence: CDR1 MNHNS, CDR2 SASEGT. The CDR3 length is 22 residues. Unmatched junction bases numbered 24, after V lost 1 base and J lost 4 bases. CDR3 coding DNA: TGTGCCAGCAGTGAAGAGTTCACAGGAGGTGCGGGGGGGACCTCATGGGCAGATACGCAGTATTTT. Translated: CASSEEFTGGAGGTSWADTQYF.

The V and J genes are TRBV30 and TRBJ1-2, with 9 bases fitting TRBD1. Per the germline V gene, CDR1 is GTSNPN and CDR2 is SVGIG (reference sequence). The ends lost 3 bases at V and 4 bases at J; junction bases unmatched: 3. The length of the CDR3 is 13 residues. CDR3 sequence: CAWRKQGAYGYTF. Here the CDR3 DNA reads TGTGCCTGGAGAAAACAGGGGGCCTATGGCTACACCTTC.